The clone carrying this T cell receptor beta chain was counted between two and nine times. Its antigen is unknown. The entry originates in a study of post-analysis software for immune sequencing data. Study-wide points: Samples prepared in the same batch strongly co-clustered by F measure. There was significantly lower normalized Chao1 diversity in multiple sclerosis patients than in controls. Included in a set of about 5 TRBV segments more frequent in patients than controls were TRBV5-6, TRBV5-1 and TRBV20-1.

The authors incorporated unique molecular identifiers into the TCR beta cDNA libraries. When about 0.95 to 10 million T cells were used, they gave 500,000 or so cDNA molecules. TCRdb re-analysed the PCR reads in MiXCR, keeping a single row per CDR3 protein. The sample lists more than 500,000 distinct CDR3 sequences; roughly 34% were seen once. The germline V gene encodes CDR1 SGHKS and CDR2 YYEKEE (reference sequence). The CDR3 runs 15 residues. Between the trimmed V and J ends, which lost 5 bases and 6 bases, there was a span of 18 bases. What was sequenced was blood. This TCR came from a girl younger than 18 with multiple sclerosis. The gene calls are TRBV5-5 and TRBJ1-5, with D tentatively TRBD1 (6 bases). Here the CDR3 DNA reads TGTGCCAGCAGTCCTCGGGGGGGGCTGGCTCAGCCCCAGCATTTT. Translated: CASSPRGGLAQPQHF.